The following is a T cell receptor beta chain sequence with its context. The data belong to a study of blood T cell repertoires in COVID-19. Across the whole study: Samples came from the United States, Italy and Spain, spanning acute and convalescent COVID-19.

The method was immunoSEQ multiplex PCR; TCRdb's version includes in-frame clones alone and lacks a portion of them. This table has some 230,000 clones, around 80% appearing once. This clonotype originated in a man aged 35 to 55 who had recovered from COVID-19. Sequenced material: PBMCs or T cells enriched from blood (not recorded which).

The CDR3 sequence: CASSFSPPSGGYTF. Here the CDR3 DNA reads TGTGCCAGCAGCTTTTCACCGCCCAGCGGTGGCTACACCTTC. The chain couples TRBV7-2 to TRBJ1-2, with D unresolved. V was pared by 3 bases and J by 7 bases, with 15 bases between. Germline values: CDR1 SGHTA, CDR2 FQGNSA. There are 14 residues in the CDR3.